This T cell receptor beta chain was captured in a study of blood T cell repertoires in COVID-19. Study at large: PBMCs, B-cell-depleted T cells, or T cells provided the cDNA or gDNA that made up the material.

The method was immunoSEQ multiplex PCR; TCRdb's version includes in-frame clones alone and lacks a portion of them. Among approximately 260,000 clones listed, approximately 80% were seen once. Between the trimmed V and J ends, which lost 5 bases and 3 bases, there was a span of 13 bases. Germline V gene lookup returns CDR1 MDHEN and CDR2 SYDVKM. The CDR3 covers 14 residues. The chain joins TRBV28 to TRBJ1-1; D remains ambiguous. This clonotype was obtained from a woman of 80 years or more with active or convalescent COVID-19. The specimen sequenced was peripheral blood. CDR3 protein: CASSSPLFDTEAFF. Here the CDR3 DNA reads TGTGCCAGCAGTAGCCCCCTTTTTGACACTGAAGCTTTCTTT.